This T cell receptor (beta chain) was sequenced in a study of response to subunit inactivated influenza vaccine. TCRdb used MiXCR to reprocess the RT-PCR reads, holding one entry per CDR3 protein. The sample lists 610,000 or so distinct CDR3 sequences; 12% to 15% were seen once. The ends were cut back, 2 bases at V and 9 bases at J, with 14 bases in the middle. This CDR3 has 13 amino acids. From germline, CDR1 is SGDLS and CDR2 YYNGEE. The sample holds a few counts of this clonotype. V usage is TRBV9 and J usage is TRBJ1-1; maybe TRBD1 (5 bases). This sample comprised PBMCs from blood, obtained about 11 days after vaccination. This TCR came from a man aged 45-60 years who received an inactivated influenza vaccine. CDR3 sequence reads: CASSVGSQGKAFF. Here the CDR3 DNA reads TGTGCCAGCAGCGTCGGGTCCCAGGGTAAAGCTTTCTTT.